This TCR beta chain was identified during a study of cytomegalovirus exposure and HLA in healthy donors (dated by TCRdb to the late 2010s). With respect to the entire study: In an earlier analysis of around 540 of the donors, roughly 300 Gb of sequence data and some 100 million unique TCR beta sequences from about 190 million T cells were reported. Rather than using new phenotypic data, the later analysis identified candidate immune exposures from TCR beta sequences and from how often those sequences occurred across donors. Along with the 666-subject first cohort, a separate validation cohort of about 110 different subjects was used. A handful of DR-DQ haplotypes were handled as single units for association and clustering because linkage in the cohort was strong. Around 320 gigabases of sequencing data and 78 million or so unique TCR sequences were included in an early release covering around 600 HLA-typed donors. A later analysis re-analyzed previously published TCR beta repertoires from roughly 690 donors and added high-resolution HLA genotyping to study TCR occurrence patterns. The number of typed donors differed by locus: 629-630 for A, B, C, DRB1 and DQB1; some 500 for DQA1; approximately 610 for DPA1; and 400 to 480 for DPB1. In an earlier analysis of 587 of the donors, high-throughput TCR beta sequencing was used to judge whether each TCR beta V gene segment behaved as functional or pseudogenic. Across about 380 genotyped donors of the cohort, an average of approximately 240,000 unique TCR beta nucleotide sequences per donor were sequenced, and 15% to 20% of those sequences were non-productive. The study was designed to test whether signatures of past pathogen exposure could be identified by cataloging public T cell receptors. Every repertoire in the discovery cohort had been generated on one and the same sequencing platform. Of the 300 to 450 genotyped donors, 65% to 90% fell in the genetic ancestry cluster associated with self-reported Caucasian donors. HLA typing included class I and class II loci at four-digit resolution. Donor age, sex, ethnicity and CMV serostatus were collected together with the repertoire data. High-throughput TCR immunosequencing, statistical association of individual TCRs with disease status, and machine learning were combined to predict cytomegalovirus infection status. Genome-wide SNP genotypes for about 65% of the roughly 670 donors were used in a later genetic analysis, which treated that subset as a discovery cohort. The study used immunosequencing to profile the T cell repertoires of hundreds of subjects and linked those repertoires to cytomegalovirus serostatus. Results the study describes overall, beyond this receptor: In a later analysis, TCR association rates were found to vary across HLA loci, with the most associated TCRs seen for DRB1 alleles and the fewest for HLA-C alleles. Because counts were too low, about 17 rarely observed V segments, including chromosome 9 orphons, were excluded from the earlier analysis of around 640 of the donors. This cohort had only TCR beta chains sequenced, and the lack of alpha or paired-chain data limited which features could be detected. A later analysis reported that several top co-occurrence clusters appeared linked to parvovirus B19, influenza, CMV and Epstein-Barr virus. Broadly in line with IMGT annotations, most TCR beta V segments showed up in productive rearrangements about 87% or about 30% of the time in an earlier analysis of 587 of the donors. While some public TCRs were present in many individuals, most TCR sequences turned up only very rarely across donors. HLA typing was unavailable for some donors at each locus, so association tests used only the typed subset. Correlated functional status among segregating V segments might reflect linkage disequilibrium, but an unknown experimental factor could not be ruled out. A few of the identified cytomegalovirus-associated TCR beta chains were confirmed in vitro to be specific for cytomegalovirus antigens. Cytomegalovirus status was reported to be diagnosed by the classifier with high specificity and sensitivity in both the original and validation cohorts. According to a later analysis, most CMV-associated TCR beta chains appeared to be HLA-restricted, and the HLA associations seemed to be driven largely by CMV exposure. Strong co-occurrence of HLA alleles, especially DR and DQ, made assigning TCR associations to individual alleles difficult. In a later analysis, 16,951 TCR beta sequences were associated with specific HLA alleles at a false discovery rate of 0.05. A further reported finding was that TCR beta sequences accurately predicted the HLA-A and HLA-B alleles for most subjects in the first cohort. The authors suggested that the approach could potentially be extended to other disease states and immunological phenotypes. A group of highly shared sequence variants was considered likely to be a technical artifact of the sequencing pipeline. The study gave a list of over 150 TCR beta chains associated with cytomegalovirus. A later genetic analysis reported fewer N-insertions in productive TCRs among donors in an Asian-associated ancestry cluster than the roughly 670-donor mean. Some IMGT-functional V segments, including TRBV6-2 and TRBV6-3, could not be distinguished by the 87-base-pair reads and were therefore excluded. Sequencing depth was assumed to be roughly uniform across donors in the presence/absence analyses, though that assumption may not hold. Compared with equally common non-associated chains, HLA-associated TCR beta chains in a later analysis were more clonally expanded and had lower generation probabilities. For the cohort, immune exposure information was limited to CMV serostatus. An association between a missense DCLRE1C variant and V-gene and J-gene trimming of TCR beta chains was found in a later genetic analysis and replicated in an independent cohort.

In total, roughly 710 healthy bone marrow donors made up the cohort. At the time of sampling, all cohort members were nominally healthy, though unrecorded immune exposures were likely present. The donor was CMV seronegative and was included in the group of 352 seronegative cohort members. A peripheral blood sample was collected from each donor, and TCR beta sequencing was performed on peripheral blood mononuclear cells. The Qiagen DNeasy Blood Extraction Kit was used to extract genomic DNA from the blood cell samples. Concerning this clone itself: This receptor's antigen is unknown.

The method behind the library was the immunoSEQ multiplex PCR assay. For the multiplex PCR, a mixture combining 60 forward primers for TCR Vbeta segments and 13 reverse primers for TCR Jbeta segments was used. A multiplex PCR assay on genomic DNA amplified the CDR3 region of rearranged TCR beta genes. The Illumina HiSeq System was used to sequence the amplified TCR beta libraries as 87-base-pair reads. The authors processed their data as follows. In a later analysis, 70 million to 95 million unique TCR beta chains were counted across the roughly 610 repertoires, and some 10 million of these chains were shared by at least two donors. Raw reads were error-corrected and collapsed into unique sequences with a nearest-neighbor algorithm that merged closely related sequences to remove PCR and sequencing errors. To assign V, D and J gene segments, CDR3 sequences were aligned to IMGT reference sequences. Each retained sequence needed at least a six-nucleotide match to both a V gene segment and a J gene segment. A rearrangement counted as productive if the CDR3 had no stop codons and remained in frame with V and J, and every other rearrangement counted as non-productive. Following IMGT convention, CDR3 was defined as the stretch from the second conserved V-encoded cysteine up to the conserved J-encoded phenylalanine. The earlier analysis of about 590 of the donors excluded sequences that lacked an unambiguous match to a single V gene segment. An earlier analysis of some 500 of the donors classified V segments as functional when productive rearrangements were above 56.7% and as segregating when the standard deviation between donors was above 5%. A statistical classification framework was developed to diagnose cytomegalovirus status using the catalog of TCR beta chain sequences. V and J gene assignment, in a later analysis, came from comparing TCR nucleotide sequences with IMGT/GENE-DB human TR gene sequences. The TCRdist pipeline was used in a later analysis to assign CDR3 sequences and most-parsimonious VDJ recombination scenarios. In a later analysis, each TCR beta chain was defined by its CDR3 amino acid sequence together with its V-gene family, and reads lacking a unique V-gene family were excluded. A later analysis removed 550 to 700 highly shared, low-generation-probability nucleotide sequences to deal with suspected cross-contamination and a sequencing artifact. In a later analysis, a clonal expansion index was calculated for each public chain from normalized within-repertoire ranks of inferred template counts. A later analysis computed generation probabilities with a VDJ recombination model fitted to out-of-frame rearrangements, and checked the results against IGoR. In a later analysis, hypergeometric tests were used to score TCR-TCR, TCR-HLA and TCR-CMV co-occurrence, with a repertoire-size bias correction applied to TCR pairs. In a later analysis, false discovery rates were estimated by permuting HLA or CMV assignments 20 times. In a later analysis, co-occurring TCRs were grouped using DBSCAN, and TCRdist sequence similarity was added for clustering within HLA-allele-positive subsets. Repertoires with fewer than 30,000 or more than 120,000 public chains, plus five repertoires with anomalous nucleotide sharing, were excluded from co-occurrence clustering. Drawn from immuneACCESS, this table holds only the in-frame rearrangements with V and J called that TCRdb kept. Clones are partly lost; checked studies trace under half to an unresolved V gene and leave the rest unexplained. V, J and clone size are those of that table, while D and trimming were read from the DNA. This sample's table has entries for about 58,000 clones. The top ten hold around 3.7% of the sample.

The CDR3 measures 13 amino acids from cysteine to phenylalanine. Of all the DNA, just the CDR3 is kept, 39 bases in frame from base 1. CDR1 and CDR2 are read off the germline V gene (reference sequence) as SGHKS and YYEKEE. V is cut by 0 bases and J by 5 bases, and the space between the germline ends is 9 bases. The clonotype comes from a male donor in good health and CMV-seronegative. The chain links TRBV5-5 with TRBJ2-7, with the D segment identity uncertain. Sample: PBMCs. This receptor carries the CDR3 CASSLAGSDEQYF. The DNA reads TGTGCCAGCAGCTTGGCAGGATCGGACGAGCAGTACTTC.